Below are 11 T cell receptor beta chains sequenced from a single sample in a study of blood T cell repertoires in COVID-19. Libraries were prepared by immunoSEQ multiplex PCR; TCRdb keeps only in-frame clonotypes and omits some of them. Here the sample spans some 58,000 clones, 60% to 85% being singletons. Sequenced sample: peripheral blood. Receptors originate from a human donor in a cohort sampled during active COVID-19.

The genes are TRBV19 and TRBJ2-3; possibly TRBD2 for D (6 bases). Germline V gene lookup returns CDR1 LNHDA and CDR2 SQIVND (reference sequence). Trimming stripped 3 bases from V and 3 bases from J, with 13 bases between. The CDR3 has 15 residues. The CDR3 bases are TGTGCCAGTAGTATTGTCCGTGGAGGGACAGATACGCAGTATTTT. Its protein product is CASSIVRGGTDTQYF.

For the CDR3, the DNA is TGTGCCAGCAGCGACCGGACACACCCGACTGAAGCTTTCTTT. Its translation: CASSDRTHPTEAFF. The gene calls are TRBV5-8 and TRBJ1-1, with a tentative D call TRBD1 (5 bases). Germline V CDR1 and CDR2: SGHTS, YDEGEE. This CDR3 region has 14 residues. V was pared by 4 bases and J by 5 bases, with 15 bases between.

The rearrangement links TRBV19 to TRBJ2-2, with unresolved D. The ends were cut back, 3 bases at V and 7 bases at J, with 9 bases in the middle. Germline V CDR1 and CDR2: LNHDA, SQIVND (reference sequence). The CDR3 is made up of 13 amino acids. CDR3 protein: CASSMGIVGELFF. The CDR3 DNA is TGTGCCAGTAGTATGGGCATTGTCGGGGAGCTGTTTTTT.

The chain recombines TRBV27 with TRBJ2-7; 12 bases agree with TRBD2. The CDR3 has 14 amino acids. Losses at the gene ends were 6 bases for V and 6 bases for J; bases not matched to a gene: 6. Germline V gene sequence: CDR1 MNHEY, CDR2 SMNVEV (reference sequence). CDR3 amino acids: CASSRTSGISEQYF. In DNA, the CDR3 is TGTGCCAGCAGCCGGACTAGCGGGATCAGCGAGCAGTACTTC.

The gene calls are TRBV24-1 and TRBJ1-6; D unresolved. The CDR3 has 13 amino acids. The V end was cut by 12 bases, the J end by 6 bases, with 14 bases between. Germline CDR1 is KGHDR and CDR2 is SFDVKD. The CDR3: CAPPGGFNSPLHF. The CDR3 DNA is TGTGCCCCCCCGGGAGGTTTTAATTCACCCCTCCACTTT.

This rearrangement joins TRBV6-5 to TRBJ2-7; D is uncertain. The germline V gene has CDR1 MNHEY and CDR2 SVGAGI. Trimming took off 8 bases at V and 2 bases at J, with 13 bases between the two ends. This CDR3 comprises 13 residues. DNA of the CDR3: TGTGCCAGCTCCCTGAACACCCCCTACGAGCAGTACTTC. Translating it yields CASSLNTPYEQYF.

The chain joins TRBV9 to TRBJ2-2; perhaps TRBD2 as D (6 bases). The length of the CDR3 is 17 residues. Trimming took off 0 bases at V and 4 bases at J, with 16 bases between the two ends. Germline CDR1 reads SGDLS; CDR2 reads YYNGEE. The CDR3 is CASSVDAGTTLTGELFF. DNA of the CDR3: TGTGCCAGCAGCGTAGATGCGGGGACCACCCTCACCGGGGAGCTGTTTTTT.

V usage is TRBV5-6 and J usage is TRBJ2-7; 7 bases fit TRBD2. The CDR3 has 15 amino acids. V shed 0 bases, J shed 4 bases, and the junction held 7 bases outside the gene matches. Germline values: CDR1 SGHDT, CDR2 YYEEEE. Here the CDR3 reads CASSLGTRGLYEQYF. CDR3 coding DNA: TGTGCCAGCAGCTTGGGGACTAGGGGTTTGTACGAGCAGTACTTC.

The genes are TRBV2 and TRBJ2-1, with TRBD2 as a possible D gene (5 bases). CDR1 is SNHLY, CDR2 FYNNEI, per germline. The V end was cut by 8 bases, the J end by 0 bases, with 8 bases between. There are 13 residues in the CDR3. The CDR3 sequence: CASVGSSYNEQFF. The CDR3 DNA is TGTGCCAGCGTAGGGAGCTCCTACAATGAGCAGTTCTTC.

This clone has a handful of counts. J is TRBJ1-4 and V is TRBV6-7; no clear D gene. TRBV6-7 is an ORF, and what it does is uncertain. The CDR3 loop spans 17 amino acids. V was clipped by 1 base and J by 0 bases, with 12 bases between them. The CDR3, as DNA: TGTGCCAGCAGTTACTTTTCAGGTACAGCAACTAATGAAAAACTGTTTTTT. It translates to CASSYFSGTATNEKLFF.

The chain recombines TRBV7-9 with TRBJ2-7; D is possibly TRBD1 (6 bases). The V gene's germline CDR1 is SEHNR and CDR2 FQNEAQ (reference sequence). V dropped 4 bases and J dropped 6 bases, with 13 bases sitting between them. This CDR3 spans 13 amino acids. The CDR3 protein is CASSYLQGSEQYF. DNA for the CDR3: TGTGCCAGCAGCTACCTACAGGGATCCGAGCAGTACTTC.